A single sample is the source of the 22 T cell receptor beta chains below, sequenced in a study of T-cell reconstitution after alpha-beta-depleted transplantation in children. Unique molecular identifiers were built into the TCRbeta library. TCRdb passed the PCR reads through MiXCR, listing each CDR3 protein once. The sample consists of approximately 150,000 distinct CDR3 sequences, 8.8% of them appearing once. This specimen was PBMCs, mostly from graft donor cells, taken 180 days after TCRalphabeta/CD19-depleted stem cell transplant. The source of these receptors is a female patient between 2 and 15 years old who had a stem cell transplant for congenital amegakaryocytic thrombocytopenia, so the T cells may come from the graft donor.

Only a few counts were recorded for this clonotype. The chain is built from TRBV28 and TRBJ2-3; 7 bases align to TRBD2. Germline lookup yields CDR1 MDHEN and CDR2 SYDVKM. The CDR3 length is 18 residues. The V gene end was trimmed by 6 bases and the J gene end by 3 bases; junction bases not matched to a gene: 18. The CDR3 here is CASRPLLTSWVDTDTQYF. The CDR3 coding sequence is TGTGCCAGCAGACCTCTTTTGACTAGCTGGGTCGATACAGATACGCAGTATTTT. The full variable domain, its missing parts supplied by reference TRBV28 and TRBJ2-3, is DVKVTQSSRYLVKRTGEKVFLECVQDMDHENMFWYRQDPGLGLRLIYFSYDVKMKEKGDIPEGYSVSREKKERFSLILESASTNQTSMYLCASRPLLTSWVDTDTQYFGPGTRLTVL.

This clonotype was seen repeatedly, ten times or more. The V call is TRBV28, the J call TRBJ2-7; TRBD2 matches at 9 bases. Per germline, CDR1 MDHEN and CDR2 SYDVKM. The CDR3 contains 13 residues. V trimming: 2 bases; J trimming: 7 bases; junction bases outside the gene matches: 3. The DNA of the CDR3 is TGTGCCAGCAGTTTAGCGGGGGGGCGGGAGCAGTACTTC. This codes for CASSLAGGREQYF.

V gene TRBV2 combines with J gene TRBJ2-2; 7 bases map to TRBD1. V was clipped by 7 bases and J by 7 bases; unmatched bases: 9. Germline-derived CDR1 and CDR2 are SNHLY and FYNNEI. The CDR3 spans 14 residues. This CDR3 is CASTLEGGFGELFF. The DNA of the CDR3 is TGTGCCAGCACCCTGGAAGGGGGCTTCGGGGAGCTGTTTTTT.

This clonotype has at least ten counts. The chain carries TRBV6-1 and TRBJ1-4, with 7 nucleotides matching TRBD1. With 8 bases clipped from V and 3 bases from J, the junction kept 6 bases outside the gene matches. Germline assignment: CDR1 MNHNS and CDR2 SASEGT. CDR3 length: 14 amino acids. The CDR3 coding sequence is TGTGCCAGCGGTAGACAGGGCCCTAATGAAAAACTGTTTTTT. This gives the protein CASGRQGPNEKLFF.

In its sample, this clonotype was seen many times. The J gene is TRBJ2-2, the V gene TRBV6-1; possible D gene TRBD2, 6 bases. The ends were cut back, 7 bases at V and 6 bases at J, with 15 bases in the middle. The CDR3 is 14 residues long. In germline, CDR1 is MNHNS, CDR2 SASEGT. The CDR3 loop reads CASTRDFPPGELFF. The CDR3 DNA sequence: TGTGCCAGCACCCGGGACTTTCCCCCCGGGGAGCTGTTTTTT.

The sample holds a few counts of this clonotype. The chain couples TRBV7-6 to TRBJ1-5; D might be TRBD1 (5 bases). The CDR3 has 14 amino acids. The V end was cut by 2 bases, the J end by 9 bases, with 14 bases between. Germline CDR1 SGHVS, CDR2 FNYEAQ. CDR3 in DNA: TGTGCCAGCAGCTTATCTCAGGGATTGGGGCCCCAGCATTTT. Protein sequence: CASSLSQGLGPQHF.

This clonotype showed up many times. The genes are TRBV5-1 and TRBJ1-1; 8 bases are shared with TRBD1. The CDR3 covers 14 residues. Germline CDR1 is SGHRS and CDR2 is YFSETQ. Trimming took 3 bases from V and 3 from J; bases not matched to a gene: 4. The CDR3 DNA follows: TGCGCCAGCAGCTCCCAGACAGGGGACACTGAAGCTTTCTTT. This encodes CASSSQTGDTEAFF.

This sequence joins TRBV2 and TRBJ2-5; possible D gene TRBD2, 5 bases. CDR1 and CDR2 (germline): SNHLY, FYNNEI. Trimming left V 6 bases short and J 2 bases short, with 10 bases between. The CDR3 runs to 13 residues. The CDR3 sequence: CASSWRLQETQYF. CDR3 in DNA: TGTGCCAGCAGCTGGAGGCTTCAAGAGACCCAGTACTTC.

This clonotype was seen many times. The V and J genes are TRBV20-1 and TRBJ2-3; a weak D match, TRBD2 (5 bases). There are 13 residues in the CDR3. The germline V and J ends were trimmed by 3 bases and 4 bases, with 11 bases remaining between them. Per the germline V gene, CDR1 is DFQATT and CDR2 is SNEGSKA (reference sequence). The CDR3 is CSASKLGSDTQYF. In nucleotides, the CDR3 is TGCAGTGCTAGTAAACTAGGATCAGATACGCAGTATTTT.

This clonotype was seen ten or more times. This sequence joins TRBV3-1 and TRBJ2-6, with D uncertain. Germline V gene sequence: CDR1 LGHDT, CDR2 YNNKEL (reference sequence). The length of the CDR3 is 15 residues. Trimming pared 1 base from V and 2 bases from J, leaving 6 bases between. The CDR3 loop reads CASSQGPPGANVLTF. As DNA, the CDR3 is TGTGCCAGCAGCCAAGGCCCGCCTGGGGCCAACGTCCTGACTTTC.

This clonotype was recorded a few times. The V call is TRBV12-3 or TRBV12-4, the J call TRBJ2-1, with a weak D call TRBD2 (5 bases). The V end lost 6 bases, the J end lost 5 bases, and 11 bases lay between the germline ends. CDR3 length: 13 residues. CDR3 amino acids: CASRKLGNNEQFF. The CDR3 region has the DNA TGTGCCAGCAGGAAACTAGGGAACAATGAGCAGTTCTTC.

This clonotype has a count of ten or more. This chain connects TRBV28 to TRBJ2-3; 12 positions match TRBD2. CDR3 size: 17 residues. Losses at the gene ends were 10 bases for V and 1 base for J; bases not matched to a gene: 12. From germline, CDR1 is MDHEN and CDR2 SYDVKM. DNA for the CDR3: TGTGCCACCTACCTAGCGGGGGGGCCGGTCGGCACAGATACGCAGTATTTT. Translating it yields CATYLAGGPVGTDTQYF.

The CDR3 loop is CASSLDLQPQHF. CDR3 nucleotides: TGTGCCAGCAGCTTAGACCTGCAGCCCCAGCATTTT. This chain joins TRBV7-2 and TRBJ1-5; no reliable D call. The V gene lost 1 base and the J gene lost 7 bases, with 5 bases spanning the gap. CDR3 length equals 12 residues. Germline values: CDR1 SGHTA, CDR2 FQGNSA.

This clonotype was found many times. DNA of the CDR3: TGCAGTGCCATTTTAGCGAACGCGCAATACAATGAGCAGTTCTTC. Translation gives CSAILANAQYNEQFF. This chain connects TRBV20-1 to TRBJ2-1; possibly TRBD2 for D (5 bases). Trimming left V 6 bases short and J 4 bases short, with 19 bases between. The CDR3 runs to 15 residues. The germline CDR1 and CDR2 sequences are DFQATT and SNEGSKA (reference sequence).

At least ten counts were recorded for this clonotype. This sequence joins TRBV21-1 and TRBJ1-5; no DNA check was done on the table's D call, TRBD1. TRBV21-1 is a listed pseudogene. This CDR3 is 16 amino acids long. This CDR3 is CASTTNYDSHNQPQHF. The CDR3 nucleotides are TGTGCCAGCACCACCAATTACGACAGCCACAATCAGCCCCAGCATTTT.

This clonotype was seen more than once but under ten times. V and J are TRBV21-1 and TRBJ2-7; the D call TRBD1 from the table was never checked on the DNA. TRBV21-1 represents a pseudogene. There are 11 residues in the CDR3. Written as DNA, the CDR3 is TGTGCCAGCAGCGCTCCGGGACCGTCACCTTTC. Encoded protein: CASSAPGPSPF.

This clonotype was observed at least ten times. The V call is TRBV6-4, the J call TRBJ2-3; TRBD2 matches at 8 bases. V lost 6 bases, J lost 4 bases, and 9 bases stayed unmatched. Germline-derived CDR1 and CDR2 are MRHNA and SNTAGT. This CDR3 has 15 residues. The CDR3 here is CASRDLAGGADTQYF. The CDR3 DNA follows: TGTGCCAGCAGAGACCTAGCGGGTGGCGCAGATACGCAGTATTTT.

In this sample, this clonotype turned up many times. V gene TRBV5-1 combines with J gene TRBJ1-1, with TRBD1 as a possible D gene (5 bases). Looked up from germline, CDR1 is SGHRS and CDR2 is YFSETQ. This CDR3 comprises 15 residues. Trimming removed 9 bases at V and 3 bases at J, with 21 bases between. The CDR3 nucleotides are TGCGCCACCAGGGAGACAGCCGGGAGGGACACTGAAGCTTTCTTT. Translated, it gives CATRETAGRDTEAFF. Drawing the rest from reference TRBV5-1 and TRBJ1-1, the complete variable domain is KAGVTQTPRYLIKTRGQQVTLSCSPISGHRSVSWYQQTPGQGLQFLFEYFSETQRNKGNFPGRFSGRQFSNSRSEMNVSTLELGDSALYLCATRETAGRDTEAFFGQGTRLTVV.

This clonotype was observed many times. The chain combines TRBV29-1 with TRBJ2-3, with D possibly TRBD2 on 5 matching bases. CDR3 size: 14 residues. From germline, CDR1 is SQVTM and CDR2 ANQGSEA. Trimming shortened V by 4 bases and J by 3 bases, and 14 bases separated the two germline ends. The CDR3 loop reads CSVGRGLFTDTQYF. The CDR3 DNA reads as TGCAGCGTTGGTCGAGGGCTGTTTACAGATACGCAGTATTTT.

This clonotype was seen ten or more times. The chain employs TRBV5-6 and TRBJ1-4; 7 nucleotides align to TRBD1. Trimming at V came to 0 bases and at J to 5 bases, leaving 7 bases not matched to a gene. Germline CDR1 SGHDT, CDR2 YYEEEE. CDR3 size: 16 residues. The CDR3 DNA is TGTGCCAGCAGCTTGGGTCCGACAGGGATAAATGAAAAACTGTTTTTT. Its translation is CASSLGPTGINEKLFF. The whole variable domain, filled in from reference TRBV5-6 and TRBJ1-4, reads DAGVTQSPTHLIKTRGQQVTLRCSPKSGHDTVSWYQQALGQGPQFIFQYYEEEERQRGNFPDRFSGHQFPNYSSELNVNALLLGDSALYLCASSLGPTGINEKLFFGSGTQLSVL.

The table lists this clonotype with many counts. The rearrangement uses TRBV28 and TRBJ2-7, with D possibly TRBD1 on 6 matching bases. The CDR3 consists of 12 residues. Germline CDR1 MDHEN, CDR2 SYDVKM. V lost 7 bases, J lost 2 bases, and 9 bases lay in between. CDR3 region: CASKNRAYEQYF. In nucleotides, the CDR3 is TGTGCCAGCAAAAACAGGGCCTACGAGCAGTACTTC.

This clonotype was found a few times. The rearrangement uses TRBV2 and TRBJ2-6; D not certain. The germline V gene has CDR1 SNHLY and CDR2 FYNNEI. CDR3 size: 15 residues. Trimming left V 6 bases short and J 4 bases short, with 13 bases between. CDR3 sequence reads: CASRVKGSGANVLTF. The CDR3 coding sequence is TGTGCCAGCAGAGTGAAGGGTTCCGGGGCCAACGTCCTGACTTTC. The full variable domain, in which reference TRBV2 and TRBJ2-6 provide the parts outside the CDR3, is EPEVTQTPSHQVTQMGQEVILRCVPISNHLYFYWYRQILGQKVEFLVSFYNNEISEKSEIFDDQFSVERPDGSNFTLKIRSTKLEDSAMYFCASRVKGSGANVLTFGAGSRLTVL.